This T cell receptor beta chain was captured in a study of cytomegalovirus exposure and HLA in healthy donors. Study conclusions and caveats: CMV serostatus was the only immune exposure information that was available.

Details on this clone: Its specificity is not known.

Primers included in the PCR were 60 Vbeta and 13 Jbeta primers. The table came from immunoSEQ multiplex PCR; TCRdb's copy has only in-frame clones and leaves some out. The sample lists 85,000 to 90,000 clones, about 67% seen once, with 2.1% in the top ten. Between the trimmed V and J ends, which lost 9 bases and 5 bases, there was a span of 16 bases. The CDR3 contains 14 residues. Germline V gives CDR1 LNHDA, CDR2 SQIVND (reference sequence). Specimen: PBMCs. This clonotype originated in a young man in good health and CMV-seronegative. The chain recombines TRBV19 with TRBJ1-4; D is possibly TRBD1 (5 bases). CDR3 nucleotides: TGTGCCAGCCATATCCGGGGGTGGAATGAAAAACTGTTTTTT. Translated: CASHIRGWNEKLFF.